This record covers a single T cell receptor beta chain. This entry belongs to a study of T cell responses to AZD1222 COVID-19 vaccine. Method: immunoSEQ multiplex PCR; TCRdb's copy keeps in-frame clones and lacks some. The table includes approximately 120,000 clones, 70% to 90% detected once. Germline lookup yields CDR1 SGHRS and CDR2 YFSETQ. The CDR3 is made up of 14 amino acids. Trimming removed 0 bases from V and 6 bases from J; junction bases left unmatched: 5. The sequences come from peripheral blood, collected on day 0 of AZD1222 vaccination. The source of this sequence is an adult in good health. The genes are TRBV5-1 and TRBJ1-2; 7 bases are shared with TRBD1. CDR3 sequence (DNA): TGCGCCAGCAGCTTGGGGGCGACAGGGAATGGCTACACCTTC. Amino acids: CASSLGATGNGYTF. Together with reference TRBV5-1 and TRBJ1-2, the CDR3 gives the full variable domain: KAGVTQTPRYLIKTRGQQVTLSCSPISGHRSVSWYQQTPGQGLQFLFEYFSETQRNKGNFPGRFSGRQFSNSRSEMNVSTLELGDSALYLCASSLGATGNGYTFGSGTRLTVV.